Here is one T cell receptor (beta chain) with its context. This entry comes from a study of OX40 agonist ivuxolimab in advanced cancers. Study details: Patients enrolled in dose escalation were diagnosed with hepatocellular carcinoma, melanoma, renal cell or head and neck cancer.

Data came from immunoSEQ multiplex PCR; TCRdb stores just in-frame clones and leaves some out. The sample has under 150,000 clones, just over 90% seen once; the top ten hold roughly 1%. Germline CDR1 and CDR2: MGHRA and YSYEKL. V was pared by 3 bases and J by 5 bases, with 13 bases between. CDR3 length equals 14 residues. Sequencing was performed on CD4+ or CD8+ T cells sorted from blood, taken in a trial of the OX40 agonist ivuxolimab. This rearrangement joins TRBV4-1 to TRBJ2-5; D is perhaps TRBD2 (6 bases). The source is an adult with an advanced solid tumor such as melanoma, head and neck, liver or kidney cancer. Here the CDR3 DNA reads TGCGCCAGCAGCCATCTGACCGGAGGGGAGACCCAGTACTTC. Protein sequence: CASSHLTGGETQYF.